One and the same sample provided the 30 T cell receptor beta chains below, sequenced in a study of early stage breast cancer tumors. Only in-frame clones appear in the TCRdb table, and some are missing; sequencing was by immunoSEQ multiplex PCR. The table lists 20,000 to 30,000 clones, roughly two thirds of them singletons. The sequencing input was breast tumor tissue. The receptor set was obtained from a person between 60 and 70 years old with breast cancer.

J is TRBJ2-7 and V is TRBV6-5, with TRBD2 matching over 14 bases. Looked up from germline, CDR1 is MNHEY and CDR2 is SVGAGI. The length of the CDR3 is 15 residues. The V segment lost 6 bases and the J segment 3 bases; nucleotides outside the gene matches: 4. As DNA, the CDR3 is TGTGCCAGCAGACAGGGACTAGCGGGAGTCTACGAGCAGTACTTC. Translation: CASRQGLAGVYEQYF.

CDR3 bases: TGTGCCAGCAGTGAAGCGCCTTTCAGGGTTGAGCAGTTCTTC. Residues: CASSEAPFRVEQFF. The chain recombines TRBV6-1 with TRBJ2-1; perhaps TRBD1 as D (5 bases). The germline CDR1 and CDR2 sequences are MNHNS and SASEGT. The CDR3 spans 14 residues. V lost 0 bases and J lost 9, with 12 bases in between.

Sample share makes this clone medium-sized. CDR3 nucleotide sequence: TGTGCCAGCAGCTTGAGAACACTAGCGGGAGCCGGGGAGCTGTTTTTT. As protein: CASSLRTLAGAGELFF. This chain uses TRBV7-6 with TRBJ2-2; TRBD2 matches at 11 bases. The CDR3 consists of 16 residues. CDR1 SGHVS and CDR2 FNYEAQ come from the germline V gene. V gave up 3 bases and J gave up 6 bases; unmatched junction bases: 6.

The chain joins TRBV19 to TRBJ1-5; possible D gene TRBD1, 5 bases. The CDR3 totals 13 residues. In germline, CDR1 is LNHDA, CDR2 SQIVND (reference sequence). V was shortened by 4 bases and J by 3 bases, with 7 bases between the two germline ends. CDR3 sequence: CASSNRFNQPQHF. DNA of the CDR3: TGTGCCAGTAGTAACAGGTTCAATCAGCCCCAGCATTTT. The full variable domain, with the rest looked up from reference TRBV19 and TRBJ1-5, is DGGITQSPKYLFRKEGQNVTLSCEQNLNHDAMYWYRQDPGQGLRLIYYSQIVNDFQKGDIAEGYSVSREKKESFPLTVTSAQKNPTAFYLCASSNRFNQPQHFGDGTRLSIL.

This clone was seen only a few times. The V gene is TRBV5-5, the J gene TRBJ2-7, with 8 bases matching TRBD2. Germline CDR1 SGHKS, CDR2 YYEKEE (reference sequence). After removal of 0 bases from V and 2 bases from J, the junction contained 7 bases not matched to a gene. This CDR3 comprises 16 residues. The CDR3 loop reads CASSLAVAGFPYEQYF. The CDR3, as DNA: TGTGCCAGCAGCTTGGCGGTAGCGGGGTTCCCCTACGAGCAGTACTTC.

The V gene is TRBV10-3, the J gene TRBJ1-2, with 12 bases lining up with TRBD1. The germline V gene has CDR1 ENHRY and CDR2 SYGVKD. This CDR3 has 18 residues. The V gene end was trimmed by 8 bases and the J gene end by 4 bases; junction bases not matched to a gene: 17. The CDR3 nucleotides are TGTGCCATCGCCCCCGGACCGGGACAGGGGGCGCGAAGCTATGGCTACACCTTC. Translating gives CAIAPGPGQGARSYGYTF.

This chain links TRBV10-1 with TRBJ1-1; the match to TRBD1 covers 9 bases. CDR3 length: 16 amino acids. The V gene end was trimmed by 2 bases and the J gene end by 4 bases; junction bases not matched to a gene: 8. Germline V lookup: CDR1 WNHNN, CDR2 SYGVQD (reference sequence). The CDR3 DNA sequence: TGCGCCAGCAGTGAGGAGGGACAGGGAGGCTCCACTGAAGCTTTCTTT. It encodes CASSEEGQGGSTEAFF.

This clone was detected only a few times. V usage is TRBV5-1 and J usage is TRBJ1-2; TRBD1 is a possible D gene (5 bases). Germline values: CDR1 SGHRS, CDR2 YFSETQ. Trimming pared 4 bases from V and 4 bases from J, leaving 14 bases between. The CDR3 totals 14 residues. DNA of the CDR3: TGCGCCAGCAGCGTGATCGACAGTGCCTATGGCTACACCTTC. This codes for CASSVIDSAYGYTF.

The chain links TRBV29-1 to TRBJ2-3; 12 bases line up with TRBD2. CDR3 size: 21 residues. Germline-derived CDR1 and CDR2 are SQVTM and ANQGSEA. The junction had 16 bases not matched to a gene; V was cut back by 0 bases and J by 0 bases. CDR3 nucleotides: TGCAGCGTTGAAGACGGGGCTAGCGGGAGGGCTCTCGGGCCTAGCACAGATACGCAGTATTTT. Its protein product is CSVEDGASGRALGPSTDTQYF.

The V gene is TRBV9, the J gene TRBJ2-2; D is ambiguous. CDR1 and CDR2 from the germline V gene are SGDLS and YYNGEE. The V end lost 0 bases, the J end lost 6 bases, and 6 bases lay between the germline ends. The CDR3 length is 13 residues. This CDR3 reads CASSVGGSGELFF. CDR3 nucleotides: TGTGCCAGCAGCGTAGGAGGTTCCGGGGAGCTGTTTTTT.

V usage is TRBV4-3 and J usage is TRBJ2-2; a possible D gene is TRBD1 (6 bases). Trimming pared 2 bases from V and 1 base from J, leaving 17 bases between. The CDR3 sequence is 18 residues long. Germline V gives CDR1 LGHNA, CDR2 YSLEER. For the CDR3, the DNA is TGCGCCAGCAGCCAACTTACCCCGGGACATCTGAACACCGGGGAGCTGTTTTTT. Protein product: CASSQLTPGHLNTGELFF.

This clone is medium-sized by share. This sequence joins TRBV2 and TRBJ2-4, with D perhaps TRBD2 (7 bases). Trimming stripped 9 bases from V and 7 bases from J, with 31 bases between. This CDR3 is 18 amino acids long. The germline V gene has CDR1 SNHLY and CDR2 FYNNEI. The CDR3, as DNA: TGTGCCAGTCGACTAGGTTGGGAGTCGACTAGCCAGGGGAACATTCAGTACTTC. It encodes CASRLGWESTSQGNIQYF.

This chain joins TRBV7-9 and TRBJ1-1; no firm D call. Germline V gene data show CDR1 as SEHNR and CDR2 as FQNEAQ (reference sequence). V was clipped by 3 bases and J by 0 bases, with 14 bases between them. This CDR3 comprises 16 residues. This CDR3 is CASSFGLRLMNTEAFF. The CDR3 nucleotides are TGTGCCAGCAGCTTCGGACTGCGTCTCATGAACACTGAAGCTTTCTTT.

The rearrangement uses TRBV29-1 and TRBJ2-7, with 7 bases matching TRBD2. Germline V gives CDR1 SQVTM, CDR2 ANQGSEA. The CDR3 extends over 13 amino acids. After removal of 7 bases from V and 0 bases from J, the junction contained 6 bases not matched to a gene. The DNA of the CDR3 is TGCAGCGCCAGCCTAGCGGACTCCTACGAGCAGTACTTC. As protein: CSASLADSYEQYF.

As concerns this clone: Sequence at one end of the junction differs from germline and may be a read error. The CDR3 loop reads CASSLTGRTEAFF. CDR3 DNA: TGTGCCAGCAGCCTAACTGGCAGAACCGAAGCTTTCTTT. The rearrangement joins TRBV7-3 to TRBJ1-1; no clear D. The CDR3 is made up of 13 amino acids. Germline assignment: CDR1 SGHTA and CDR2 FQGTGA.

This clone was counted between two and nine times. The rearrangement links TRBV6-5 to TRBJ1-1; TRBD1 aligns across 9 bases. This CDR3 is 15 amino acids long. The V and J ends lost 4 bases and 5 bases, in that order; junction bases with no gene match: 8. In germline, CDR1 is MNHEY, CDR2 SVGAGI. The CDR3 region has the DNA TGTGCCAGCAGTTTAACCGGGACAGGGTTAACTGAAGCTTTCTTT. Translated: CASSLTGTGLTEAFF.

DNA for the CDR3: TGTGCCAGCAGCTTCGGGACAGCCCCTACGTTGCAGTACTTC. Encoded protein: CASSFGTAPTLQYF. The chain couples TRBV5-6 to TRBJ2-7, with 7 nucleotides matching TRBD1. Unmatched junction bases numbered 11, after V lost 2 bases and J lost 9 bases. Germline assignment: CDR1 SGHDT and CDR2 YYEEEE. The CDR3 runs 14 residues.

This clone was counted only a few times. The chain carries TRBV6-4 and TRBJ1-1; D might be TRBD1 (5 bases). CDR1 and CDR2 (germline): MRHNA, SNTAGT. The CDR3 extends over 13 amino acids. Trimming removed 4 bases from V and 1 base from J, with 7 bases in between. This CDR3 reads CASSAGANTEAFF. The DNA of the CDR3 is TGTGCCAGCAGTGCTGGGGCGAACACTGAAGCTTTCTTT.

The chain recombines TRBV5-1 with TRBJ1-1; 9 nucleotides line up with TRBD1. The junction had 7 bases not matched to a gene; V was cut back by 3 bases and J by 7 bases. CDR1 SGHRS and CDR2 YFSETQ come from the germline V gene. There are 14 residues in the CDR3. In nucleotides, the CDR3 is TGCGCCAGCAGCTACACAACAGGGGGCGGTGAAGCTTTCTTT. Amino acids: CASSYTTGGGEAFF.

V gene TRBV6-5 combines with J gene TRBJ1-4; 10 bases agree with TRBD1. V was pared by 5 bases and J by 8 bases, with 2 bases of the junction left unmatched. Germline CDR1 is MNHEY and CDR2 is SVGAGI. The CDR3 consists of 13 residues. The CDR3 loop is CASSRQGAEKLFF. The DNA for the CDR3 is TGTGCCAGCAGTCGACAGGGGGCAGAAAAACTGTTTTTT.

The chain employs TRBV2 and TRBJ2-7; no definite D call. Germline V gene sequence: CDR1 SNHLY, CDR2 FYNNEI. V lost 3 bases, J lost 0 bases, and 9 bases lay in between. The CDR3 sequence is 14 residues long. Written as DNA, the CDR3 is TGTGCCAGCAGTGACCCCTTCTCCTCCTACGAGCAGTACTTC. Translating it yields CASSDPFSSYEQYF.

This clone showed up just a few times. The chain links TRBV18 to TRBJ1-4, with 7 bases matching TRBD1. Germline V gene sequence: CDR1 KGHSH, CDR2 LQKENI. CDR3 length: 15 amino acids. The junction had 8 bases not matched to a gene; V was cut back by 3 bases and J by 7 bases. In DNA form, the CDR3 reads TGTGCCAGCTCACCCCTGACAGGGAACGGTGAAAAACTGTTTTTT. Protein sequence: CASSPLTGNGEKLFF.

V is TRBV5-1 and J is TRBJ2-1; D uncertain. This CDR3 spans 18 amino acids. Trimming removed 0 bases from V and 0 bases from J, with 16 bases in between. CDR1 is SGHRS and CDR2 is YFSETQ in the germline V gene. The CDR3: CASSLGLLRSISYNEQFF. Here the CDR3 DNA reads TGCGCCAGCAGCTTGGGACTTCTCCGGTCCATCTCCTACAATGAGCAGTTCTTC. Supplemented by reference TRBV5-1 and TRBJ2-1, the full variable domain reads KAGVTQTPRYLIKTRGQQVTLSCSPISGHRSVSWYQQTPGQGLQFLFEYFSETQRNKGNFPGRFSGRQFSNSRSEMNVSTLELGDSALYLCASSLGLLRSISYNEQFFGPGTRLTVL.

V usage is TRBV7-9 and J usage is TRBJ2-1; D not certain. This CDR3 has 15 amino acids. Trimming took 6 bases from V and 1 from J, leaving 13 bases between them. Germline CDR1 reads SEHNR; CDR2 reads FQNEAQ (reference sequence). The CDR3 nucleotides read TGTGCCAGCAGGCTAAGCGAAGTATCCTACAATGAGCAGTTCTTC. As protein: CASRLSEVSYNEQFF.

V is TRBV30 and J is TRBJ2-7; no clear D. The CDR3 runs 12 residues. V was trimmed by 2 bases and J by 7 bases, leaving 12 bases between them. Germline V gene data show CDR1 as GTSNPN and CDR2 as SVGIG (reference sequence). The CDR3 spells CAWSYTRREQYF. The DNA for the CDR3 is TGTGCCTGGAGTTACACCCGGCGGGAGCAGTACTTC.

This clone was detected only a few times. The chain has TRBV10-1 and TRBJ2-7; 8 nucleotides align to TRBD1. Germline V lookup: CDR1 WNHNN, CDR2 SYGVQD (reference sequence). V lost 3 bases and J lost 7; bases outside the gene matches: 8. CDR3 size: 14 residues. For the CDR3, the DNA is TGCGCCAGCAGTGATGGTCAGGGGGCGCGTGAGCAGTACTTC. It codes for CASSDGQGAREQYF.

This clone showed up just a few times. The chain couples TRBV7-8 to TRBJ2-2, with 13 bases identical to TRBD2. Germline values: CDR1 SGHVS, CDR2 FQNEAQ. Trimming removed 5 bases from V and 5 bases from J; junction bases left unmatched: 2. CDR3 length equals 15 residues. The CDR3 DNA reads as TGTGCCAGCAGCAAGACTAGCGGGAGGACCGGGGAGCTGTTTTTT. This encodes CASSKTSGRTGELFF.

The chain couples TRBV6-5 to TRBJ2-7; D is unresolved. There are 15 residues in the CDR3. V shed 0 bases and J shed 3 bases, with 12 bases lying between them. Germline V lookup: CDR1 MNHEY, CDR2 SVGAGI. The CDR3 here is CASSYSITENYEQYF. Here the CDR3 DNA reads TGTGCCAGCAGTTACTCGATTACAGAGAACTACGAGCAGTACTTC.

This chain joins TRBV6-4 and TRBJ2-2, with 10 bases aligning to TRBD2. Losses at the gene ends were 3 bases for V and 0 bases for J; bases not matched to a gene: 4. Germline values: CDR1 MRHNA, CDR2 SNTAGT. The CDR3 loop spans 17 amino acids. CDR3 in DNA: TGTGCCAGCAGTGAACTAGCGGGATCGGCGAACACCGGGGAGCTGTTTTTT. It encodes CASSELAGSANTGELFF.

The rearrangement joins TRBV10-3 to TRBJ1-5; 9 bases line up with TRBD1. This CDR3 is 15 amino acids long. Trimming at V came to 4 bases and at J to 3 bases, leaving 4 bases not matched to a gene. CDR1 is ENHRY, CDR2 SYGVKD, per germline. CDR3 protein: CAISGGTGPNQPQHF. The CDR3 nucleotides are TGTGCCATCAGTGGGGGGACAGGGCCCAATCAGCCCCAGCATTTT.